The sequence of this T cell receptor beta chain was determined in a study of beta chain features in type 1 diabetes. This clone has just a few counts. The antigen remains undetermined. General study findings and limits: Fewer insertions but more deletions were seen at VDJ junctions in type 1 diabetes patients. TCRB CDR3s were moderately but significantly shorter in Type 1 diabetes patients in all four CD4+ subsets. Sampled from patients, naive, central memory and Treg TCRB repertoires appeared more similar than those sampled from healthy donors.

The study reverse transcribed the entire isolated RNA, so it sequenced expressed TCRB transcripts. This table comes from immunoSEQ multiplex PCR, and its TCRdb copy is limited to in-frame clones, with some not included. The data contain 550,000 to 850,000 clones, about an eighth of them seen just once; the ten biggest clones take up approximately 0.021%. CDR1 and CDR2 (germline): SGHDT, YYEEEE. J was trimmed by 3 bases and V by 3 bases; bases with no gene match: 9. The CDR3 is 15 residues long. It was one heparinised blood draw, averaging approximately 100 mL, that each donor gave. Post-sort purity exceeded 95% for all sorted populations.

This receptor was taken from a man aged 18 to 29 with type 1 diabetes. The sequenced material came from naive CD4+ T cells from blood. The rearrangement uses TRBV5-6 and TRBJ2-7; 7 bases map to TRBD1. CDR3 in DNA: TGTGCCAGCAGCTCGAGACAGGGCCAGGTCTACGAGCAGTACTTC. It codes for CASSSRQGQVYEQYF.